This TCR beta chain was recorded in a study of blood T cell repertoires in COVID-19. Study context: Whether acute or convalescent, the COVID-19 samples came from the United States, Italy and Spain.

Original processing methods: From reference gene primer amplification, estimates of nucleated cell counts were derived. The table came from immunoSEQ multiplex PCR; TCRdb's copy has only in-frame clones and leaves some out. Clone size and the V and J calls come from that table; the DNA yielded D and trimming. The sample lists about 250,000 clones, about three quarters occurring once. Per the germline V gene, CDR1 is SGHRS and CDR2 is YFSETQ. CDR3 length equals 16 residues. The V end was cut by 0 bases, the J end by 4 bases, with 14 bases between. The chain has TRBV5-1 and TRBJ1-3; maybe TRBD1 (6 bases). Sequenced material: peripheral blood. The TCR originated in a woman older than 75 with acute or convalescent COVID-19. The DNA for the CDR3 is TGCGCCAGCAGCTTGGCCGGTCTACAGGGAGGAAACACCATATATTTT. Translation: CASSLAGLQGGNTIYF.